This T cell receptor beta chain is drawn from a study of PD-1 blockade in classical Hodgkin lymphoma. Study-level points and caveats: Newly diagnosed patients reportedly trailed healthy donors in baseline TCR diversity. Undefined causes, possibly disease activity or prior therapy, underlie the repertoire differences. CD4+ TCR diversity rose significantly by C4D1, and CD8+ TCR diversity did not. Complete responders started with a diversity level that resembled newly diagnosed patients at baseline.

Concerning this clone itself: Antigen: not known.

Generated by immunoSEQ multiplex PCR, the TCRdb table keeps only in-frame clones and is missing some. This table holds over 90,000 clones, 89% found once. Each and every patient relapsed after autologous stem cell transplantation, and patients got differing brentuximab vedotin exposure. The sequence was collected from a human donor with classical Hodgkin lymphoma. This specimen consisted of peripheral blood mononuclear cells (PBMCs), obtained before the second cycle of nivolumab.

The CDR3: CTSSQDWHPSSYEQYF. CDR3 sequence (DNA): TGCACCAGCAGCCAAGATTGGCATCCCAGCTCCTACGAGCAGTACTTC. The chain joins TRBV1 to TRBJ2-7; TRBD1 is the table's D call, not checked against the DNA. TRBV1 constitutes a pseudogene. The CDR3 has 16 residues.